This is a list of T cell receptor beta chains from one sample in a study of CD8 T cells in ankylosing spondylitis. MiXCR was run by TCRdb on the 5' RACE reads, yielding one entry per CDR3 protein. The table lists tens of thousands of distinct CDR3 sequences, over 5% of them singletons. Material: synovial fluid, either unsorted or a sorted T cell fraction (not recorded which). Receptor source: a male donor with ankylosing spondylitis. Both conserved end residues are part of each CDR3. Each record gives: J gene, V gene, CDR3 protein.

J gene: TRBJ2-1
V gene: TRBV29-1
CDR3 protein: CSVEPGQGLASGSNEQFF

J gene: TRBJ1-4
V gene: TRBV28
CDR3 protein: CASSRSGAGEKLFF

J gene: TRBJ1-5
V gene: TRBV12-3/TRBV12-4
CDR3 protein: CASRIGTTGQPQHF

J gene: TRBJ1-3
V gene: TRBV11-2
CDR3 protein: CASSTRRDGAFSGNTIYF

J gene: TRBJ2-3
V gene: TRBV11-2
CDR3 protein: CASNSLGVDETDTQYF

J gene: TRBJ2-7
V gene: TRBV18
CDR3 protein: CASSPLPGGAGEQYF

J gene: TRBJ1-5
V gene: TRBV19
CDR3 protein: CASSADRGNQPQHF

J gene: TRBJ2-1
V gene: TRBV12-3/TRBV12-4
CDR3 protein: CASSFVRGSYNEQFF

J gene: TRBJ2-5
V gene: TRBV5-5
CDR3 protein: CASSFRGRETQYF

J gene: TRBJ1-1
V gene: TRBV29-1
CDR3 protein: CSVEDLAGRTNTEAFF

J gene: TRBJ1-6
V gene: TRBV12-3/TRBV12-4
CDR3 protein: CASSSRGAGNSPLHF

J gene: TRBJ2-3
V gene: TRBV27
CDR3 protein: CASSLQGWDTQYF